This T cell receptor beta chain comes out of a study of T cells in Graves' hyperthyroidism and ophthalmopathy (dated 2019 in TCRdb). Regarding the study in general: Peripheral blood was sampled at the time of initial diagnosis, prior to any treatment. In roughly six Graves' hyperthyroidism patients, the study also compared T-cell repertoires from thyroid tissue with T-cell repertoires from blood. The paper reports TCR Vbeta CDR3 sequencing of roughly 140 peripheral blood samples: 40 to 45 ophthalmopathy, under 80 hyperthyroidism and approximately 17 progressor patients. Once sampling was done, hyperthyroidism patients were given methimazole at a starting dose of 30 mg daily, whereas ophthalmopathy patients were given high-dose intravenous methylprednisolone. Whether ophthalmopathy could be predicted prospectively was tested in an independent validation cohort made up of fewer than 20 hyperthyroidism patients plus 17 patients who later progressed to ophthalmopathy. To identify TCR V-J signatures that set the groups apart, the researchers used a discovery cohort of 100 patients, made up of fewer than 50 with Graves' ophthalmopathy and around 58 with stable Graves' hyperthyroidism. The 75 to 100 discovery patients were randomly divided into training and test sets at a 7:3 ratio.

Stable Graves' hyperthyroidism was defined as no progression to ophthalmopathy during 18 months of follow-up. Hyperthyroidism patients were newly diagnosed, with disease duration under 2 months, and aged 18 to 65 years. Patients with uncontrolled infections, other autoimmune diseases, pregnancy or lactation were excluded. Diagnoses were based on clinical symptoms, serum thyroxine and TRAb, thyroid ultrasound and orbital computed tomography. PBMCs were isolated from approximately 10 ml of fresh peripheral blood by Ficoll-Paque density gradient centrifugation. Total RNA was extracted using Trizol reagent, and RNA quality was assessed on an Agilent 2100 Bioanalyzer. This clonotype appeared many times. The antigen this receptor binds is unknown. No quality values exist for individual bases; no much larger clone is one base distant. General conclusions and limits of the study: Sample size was not statistically predetermined, and investigators were not blinded to group allocation. In validation, the model predicted progression to ophthalmopathy with 55% to 71% sensitivity and approximately 78% specificity, a median of about 6.7 months before onset. Blood samples also contained most of the expanded thyroid clonotypes (frequency above 0.001), which suggests that blood repertoires may reflect thyroid immune responses. Ophthalmopathy was separated from stable hyperthyroidism by a 13 V-J signature model, with around 88% sensitivity and about 84% specificity obtained in cross-validation and 80%/75% obtained in testing.

The TCR beta CDR3 regions were amplified from RNA transcripts. The first round of RT-PCR for the TCR CDR3 was performed with the HTBI primer set and the Qiagen OneStep RT-PCR kit. Libraries were constructed in a second round of multiplex PCR, after which size selection and purification were carried out. The libraries were sequenced on an Illumina HiSeq2000 using paired-end 100 bp reads. The study's own analysis went as follows. SOAPnuke was used to process the raw data, with reads discarded if the reads contained adapters or uncalled bases, had a mean Phred below 15, or lacked an exact constant-primer or identifier match. COPE v1.2.5 was used to merge the high-quality paired reads, and each unique nucleotide sequence was defined as a clonotype. MiTCR v1.1 was used to align clonotypes to the IMGT TRBV, TRBD and TRBJ reference segments. The analysis was restricted to V-J combinations with a frequency above 0.0001, which together covered just over 98% of the repertoires. A TCS score was defined as the ratio of F50 (clonal expansion) to E x V (chaos), with BLOSUM62-based TCRdist applied between CDR3 peptides within each V-J. Welch's t-statistics and random forest reduced fewer than 550 V-J features to 10 to 15, which were used in a naive Bayes classifier (R e1071). The raw public data were reprocessed by TCRdb itself: fastp quality trimming at Q25, MiXCR clonotype calling, in-frame beta chains only. Rows are combined by CDR3 protein, so each entry shows the most common genes and DNA. In this record, the V and J calls reflect TCRdb's handling and not the investigators' own analysis. The sample data list a few hundred thousand distinct CDR3 sequences, and 15% to 18% of these were observed just once. The biggest ten clones account for approximately 7.4% of the sample.

CDR1 and CDR2, looked up from the germline V gene (reference sequence), are DFQATT and SNEGSKA. From the cysteine up to the phenylalanine, the CDR3 has a length of 16 residues. Only CDR3 DNA is held: 48 bases, read in frame from base 1. Trimming accounts for 1 base at V and 4 bases at J, while the number of junction bases matched to no gene is 10. The material sequenced was blood. This clonotype was sampled from a woman aged 25 to 39 with Graves' hyperthyroidism. This receptor chain uses TRBV20-1 and TRBJ2-3, and 8 junctional nucleotides match TRBD2. The DNA sequence reads TGCAGTGCTAGAGGGGCGCCGGGAGGGCCTTCAGATACGCAGTATTTT. Its protein reads: CSARGAPGGPSDTQYF.